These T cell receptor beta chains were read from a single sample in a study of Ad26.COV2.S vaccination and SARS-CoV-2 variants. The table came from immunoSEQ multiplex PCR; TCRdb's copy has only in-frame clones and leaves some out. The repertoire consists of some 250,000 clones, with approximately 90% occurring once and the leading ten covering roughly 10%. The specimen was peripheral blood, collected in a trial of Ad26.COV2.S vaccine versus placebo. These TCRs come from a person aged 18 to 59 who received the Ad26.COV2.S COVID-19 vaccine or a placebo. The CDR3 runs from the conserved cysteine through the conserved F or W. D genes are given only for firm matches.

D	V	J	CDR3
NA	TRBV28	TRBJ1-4	CASSVDGEWVEKLFF
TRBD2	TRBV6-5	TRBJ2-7	CASRVAGVHEQYF
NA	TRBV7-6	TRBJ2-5	CASSLDRRGAETQYF
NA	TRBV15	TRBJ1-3	CATSRGTDYEYGNTIYF
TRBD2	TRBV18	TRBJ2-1	CASSPRLAGAYNEQFF
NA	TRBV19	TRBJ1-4	CASSKGAVATNEKLFF
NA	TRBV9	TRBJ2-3	CASSAGWDTQYF
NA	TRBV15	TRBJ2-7	CATSRGFGGYEQYF
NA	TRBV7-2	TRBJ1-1	CASSLQVLGTEAFF
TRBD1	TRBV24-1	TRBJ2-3	CATSDSGGGTDTQYF
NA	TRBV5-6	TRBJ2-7	CASSLGNEQYF
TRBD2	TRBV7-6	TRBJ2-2	CASSLSPRGRGGELFF
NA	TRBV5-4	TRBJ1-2	CASSLMGFRSYGYTF
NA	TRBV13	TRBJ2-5	CASSSGRARETQYF
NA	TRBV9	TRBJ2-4	CASSVGSSGDLNIQYF
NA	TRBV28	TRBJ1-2	CASSLSGQNYGYTF
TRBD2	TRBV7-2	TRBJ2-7	CASSSGTSGRRGSSYEQYF
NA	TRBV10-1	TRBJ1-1	CASSLGGGLNTEAFF
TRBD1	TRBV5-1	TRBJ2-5	CASSRQGQTQETQYF
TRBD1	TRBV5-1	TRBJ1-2	CASSYGDRDNYGYTF
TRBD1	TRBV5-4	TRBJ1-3	CASSLAGAGGTNTIYF
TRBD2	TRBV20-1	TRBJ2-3	CSASPALAGGTDTQYF
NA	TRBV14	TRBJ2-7	CASSHNAYEQYF
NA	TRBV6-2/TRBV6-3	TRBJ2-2	CASSYSTPGGRSYTGELFF
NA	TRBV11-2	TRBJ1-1	CASSPAGFRTEAFF
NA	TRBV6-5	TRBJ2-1	CASSRARPEDEQFF
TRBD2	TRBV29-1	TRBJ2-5	CSVAGLAEETQYF
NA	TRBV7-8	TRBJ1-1	CASSRVWTEAFF
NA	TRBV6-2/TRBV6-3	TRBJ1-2	CASSYPASGGDGYTF
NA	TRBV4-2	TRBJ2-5	CASSQVGGETQYF
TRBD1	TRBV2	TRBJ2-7	CASSSPGQGAIEQYF
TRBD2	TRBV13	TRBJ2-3	CASSSGTSGGATLTDTQYF
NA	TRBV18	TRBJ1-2	CASSPLQVDALNYGYTF
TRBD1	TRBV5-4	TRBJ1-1	CASNPDRENTEAFF
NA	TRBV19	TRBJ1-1	CASRQGTRNTEAFF
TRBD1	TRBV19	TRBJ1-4	CASSRDSLNEKLFF
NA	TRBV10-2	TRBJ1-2	CASSEAGANYGYTF
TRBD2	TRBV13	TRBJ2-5	CASLLAGSETQYF
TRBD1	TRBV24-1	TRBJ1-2	CATSDSAGTGTGYTF
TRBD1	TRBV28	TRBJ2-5	CASTPGQGAFQETQYF
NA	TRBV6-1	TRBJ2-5	CASSEAIRGGETQYF
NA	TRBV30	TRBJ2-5	CAWSTSWQETQYF
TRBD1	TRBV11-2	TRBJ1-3	CASSLGQLGNTIYF
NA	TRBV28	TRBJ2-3	CASSHGQTSTDTQYF
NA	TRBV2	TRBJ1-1	CASRETGPNTEAFF
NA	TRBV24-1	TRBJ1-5	CATMGGRGSNQPQHF
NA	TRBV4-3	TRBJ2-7	CASSQDGGYEQYF
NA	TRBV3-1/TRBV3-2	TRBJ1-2	CASSQEPGVSYGYTF
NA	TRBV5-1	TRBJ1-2	CASSLNTYGRSYGYTF
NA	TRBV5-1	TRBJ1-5	CASSSTGTQPQHF
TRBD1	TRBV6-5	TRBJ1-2	CASSTGGAGYTF